Listed below are T cell receptor beta chains from one sample, sequenced in a study of metastatic and nonmetastatic thyroid tumors. TCRdb called clones again from the PCR reads with MiXCR. The sample includes roughly 30,000 clones, roughly a sixth of them seen just once. Sequences were obtained from blood. The receptors derive from a female donor with papillary thyroid cancer or a benign thyroid nodule (not recorded which). Some clones in this sample may be carry-over from other donors' samples. CDR3s include the opening cysteine and the closing phenylalanine or tryptophan. Each record gives: J gene, D gene, V gene, CDR3 protein. D genes are given only for firm matches.

TRBJ2-1 . TRBV4-2 CASSQDWSSYNEQFF
TRBJ1-2 . TRBV4-3 CASSQDGDGLSYVYGYTF
TRBJ2-1 . TRBV7-9 CASTSLDNYNEQFF
TRBJ2-2 . TRBV4-1 CASSHGARPTGELFF
TRBJ2-2 . TRBV7-2 CASSFLATNTGELFF
TRBJ1-1 . TRBV10-3 CAISELARGEVNTEAFF
TRBJ2-5 TRBD2 TRBV6-2/TRBV6-3 CASSLAGGVETQYF
TRBJ2-1 TRBD2 TRBV27 CASSSLAGGDNEQFF
TRBJ2-7 . TRBV5-1 CASSFDREGALIAYEQYF
TRBJ2-7 TRBD1 TRBV2 CASLYDRVSEQYF
TRBJ1-1 TRBD1 TRBV12-3/TRBV12-4 CASIPRQGARAEAFF
TRBJ1-2 . TRBV19 CASSIDPENYGYTF
TRBJ2-7 . TRBV7-6 CASSLGVGRRVEQYF
TRBJ2-3 . TRBV19 CASTLAGGDTQYF
TRBJ2-6 . TRBV11-3 CASSLGISGANVLTF
TRBJ2-7 TRBD2 TRBV20-1 CSARVLAGSSYEQYF
TRBJ1-2 TRBD1 TRBV7-3 CASSPGQGRGYTF
TRBJ1-4 TRBD1 TRBV6-1 CASSFGQGNEKLFF
TRBJ2-1 . TRBV7-2 CASSLGGGNEQFF
TRBJ1-6 TRBD1 TRBV7-2 CASSLTGGQGHSPLHF
TRBJ1-4 . TRBV6-2/TRBV6-3 CASRPQGNNEKLFF
TRBJ1-6 TRBD1 TRBV5-1 CASRNTGTGNSPLHF
TRBJ1-2 TRBD1 TRBV15 CATSSSKKGASGYTF
TRBJ2-7 . TRBV20-1 CSARQTYEQYF
TRBJ2-3 . TRBV5-8 CASSPRTSTDTQYF
TRBJ1-1 . TRBV25-1 CASSEWRNTEAFF
TRBJ1-2 . TRBV10-2 CASSPREGNPYGYTF
TRBJ1-5 . TRBV19 CASSTLMGGSNQPQHF
TRBJ1-2 TRBD1 TRBV6-2/TRBV6-3 CASSYWRQGTYGYTF
TRBJ1-5 TRBD1 TRBV5-1 CASSSGTGINQPQHF
TRBJ2-3 TRBD2 TRBV10-3 CAIIRLAEGTDTQYF
TRBJ2-7 TRBD1 TRBV20-1 CSASGGTGGGDEQYF
TRBJ2-2 TRBD2 TRBV20-1 CSALRTSVNGELFF
TRBJ2-7 TRBD2 TRBV6-1 CASSEAGGGPYEQYF
TRBJ2-2 . TRBV13 CASSEPSQNTGELFF
TRBJ2-2 . TRBV5-1 CASSLAPGANTGELFF
TRBJ2-1 . TRBV7-9 CASSLTGGPENEQFF
TRBJ1-1 . TRBV28 CASSFAGENVNTEAFF
TRBJ1-4 . TRBV29-1 CSVEDGGGIGEKLFF
TRBJ1-1 . TRBV27 CASSRRGDTEAFF
TRBJ2-3 TRBD2 TRBV6-5 CASSYGTRETDTQYF